This TCR beta chain was captured in a study of blood T cells in healthy people across ages. Study-wide findings and caveats: It was held that diversity estimates obtained from one million T cells represented underestimates.

The use of a sample-barcoded 5' primer and a J-beta primer mix characterized a second PCR of roughly 7 to 11 cycles. Each cDNA molecule, via a template-switch adaptor with 12 random nucleotides, was tagged. TCRdb passed the 5' RACE reads through MiXCR, listing each CDR3 protein once. The sample yields approximately 850,000 distinct CDR3 sequences, roughly 44% seen once. A word on this clonotype: The antigen remains undetermined.

V gave up 0 bases and J gave up 1 base; unmatched junction bases: 4. The germline V gene encodes CDR1 LGHDT and CDR2 YNNKEL (reference sequence). CDR3 size: 16 residues. Source material: blood. The chain couples TRBV3-1 to TRBJ2-5; 8 positions match TRBD2. This TCR derives from a man aged 55-75 years in good health. Here the CDR3 DNA reads TGTGCCAGCAGCCAAGATTGGACTAGCCGCCAAGAGACCCAGTACTTC. It yields the protein CASSQDWTSRQETQYF.